The clone carrying this TCR beta chain was detected only a few times. The antigen remains undetermined. These data originate in a study of early T cells in non-severe SARS-CoV-2 infection. Study observations and caveats: Private and CD4 specificities were missed by VDJdb matching, skewed to anti-spike CD8.

Trimming took 5 bases from V and 6 from J, leaving 11 bases between them. The CDR3 is 14 amino acids. Per the germline V gene, CDR1 is SGHTA and CDR2 is FQGNSA. TCRdb re-called the 5' RACE reads through MiXCR, storing one row per CDR3 protein. The sample carries 50,000 or so distinct CDR3 sequences, about 12% recorded once. Sequenced: whole blood. This sequence joins TRBV7-2 and TRBJ1-6; D perhaps matches TRBD1 (6 bases). This receptor was taken from an adult who was a healthcare worker with PCR-confirmed SARS-CoV-2 infection or an uninfected control (not recorded which). CDR3 in DNA: TGTGCCAGCAGCCGACAGGACTCTAATTCACCCCTCCACTTT. It yields the protein CASSRQDSNSPLHF.